Here is one T cell receptor beta chain with its context. Its antigen is as yet unknown. Sequence data for DNA of cultured CD4+ T cells were generated by the Oncomine TCR Beta short-read assay. TCRdb analysed the PCR reads with MiXCR anew, one entry per CDR3 protein. Of roughly 9,000 distinct CDR3 sequences listed, over 60% are singletons. This sample was included in a study of vaccination and CD4 T cells after COVID-19. The treatment: roughly 11-day PBMC culture with coronavirus spike peptide pools or control peptides (ViraFEST assay). Germline V lookup: CDR1 SGHNT, CDR2 YYREEE (reference sequence). The CDR3 is 15 residues long. Trimming removed 3 bases from V and 3 bases from J, with 15 bases in between.

Sequenced input: CD4+ T cells from blood, cultured in vitro. The chain is built from TRBV5-4 and TRBJ2-5; perhaps D is TRBD1 or TRBD2 (5 bases each). This receptor was obtained from a human donor who had recovered from COVID-19. CDR3 amino acids: CASSSRTGREETQYF. The CDR3 DNA is TGTGCCAGCAGCTCCCGGACGGGGCGGGAAGAGACCCAGTACTTC. Drawing the rest from reference TRBV5-4 and TRBJ2-5, the complete variable domain is ETGVTQSPTHLIKTRGQQVTLRCSSQSGHNTVSWYQQALGQGPQFIFQYYREEENGRGNFPPRFSGLQFPNYSSELNVNALELDDSALYLCASSSRTGREETQYFGPGTRLLVL.